Below, one TCR beta chain is given with its context. What it binds is unknown. The CDR3 has 16 residues. In germline, CDR1 is SGHDT, CDR2 YYEEEE. Trimming stripped 0 bases from V and 5 bases from J, with 12 bases between. Specified treatment: roughly 10-day PBMC culture with coronavirus spike peptide pools or control peptides (ViraFEST assay). The sample is drawn from a study of vaccination and CD4 T cells after COVID-19. Overall study findings and caveats: Spike mono-reactivity was found in 304 of the 307 vaccine-specific clones identified in convalescent patients.

Oncomine TCR Beta short-read sequencing was applied to DNA from cultured CD4+ T cells. One entry per CDR3 protein, called by TCRdb with MiXCR from the PCR reads. The sample carries over 15,000 distinct CDR3 sequences, 45% to 65% recorded once. The source is a human donor with COVID-19. This chain links TRBV5-6 with TRBJ1-6; D perhaps matches TRBD1 (5 bases). This specimen was cultured CD4+ T cells from blood, taken after SARS-CoV-2 vaccination. The CDR3 nucleotides read TGTGCCAGCAGCTTGGGCCTTAGGACAAATAATTCACCCCTCCACTTT. Translating it yields CASSLGLRTNNSPLHF.